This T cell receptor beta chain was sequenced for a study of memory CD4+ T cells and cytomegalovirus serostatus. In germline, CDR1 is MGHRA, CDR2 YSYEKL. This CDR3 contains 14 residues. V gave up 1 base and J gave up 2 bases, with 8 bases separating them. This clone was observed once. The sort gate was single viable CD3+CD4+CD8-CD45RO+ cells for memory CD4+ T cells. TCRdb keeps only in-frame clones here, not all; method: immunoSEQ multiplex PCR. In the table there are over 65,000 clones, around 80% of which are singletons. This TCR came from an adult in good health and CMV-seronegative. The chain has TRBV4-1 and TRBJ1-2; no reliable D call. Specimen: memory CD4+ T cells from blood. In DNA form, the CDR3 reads TGCGCCAGCAGCCAAGGGGGAGGGAACTATGGCTACACCTTC. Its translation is CASSQGGGNYGYTF.